The rows below give T cell receptor beta chains drawn from one sample of a study of cytomegalovirus exposure and HLA in healthy donors. Assay: immunoSEQ multiplex PCR; the TCRdb copy retains only in-frame clones and omits some. The data show about 260,000 clones, with 80% to 95% seen just once and approximately 3.1% held by the top ten. The material sequenced was PBMCs. The receptors were sampled from a woman aged 25 to 39 in good health and CMV-seronegative. Each CDR3 is given with its conserved first and last residue. The D gene is left open where the match is weak. Size is stated for part of the rows, as once, few or many counts, or as a class when the clone is expanded.

TRBD2	18	TRBJ2-1	TRBV11-2	-	CASSGGGRAPSSYNEQFF	TGTGCCAGCAGCGGGGGGGGTCGCGCACCTAGCTCCTACAATGAGCAGTTCTTC
-	12	TRBJ2-3	TRBV7-2	-	CASSQGLYTQYF	TGTGCCAGCAGCCAGGGCCTATATACGCAGTATTTT
-	13	TRBJ2-5	TRBV6-5	-	CASSPAGRETQYF	TGTGCCAGCAGCCCTGCGGGACGAGAGACCCAGTACTTC
TRBD1	14	TRBJ1-2	TRBV19	-	CASNRGVANYGYTF	TGTGCCAGCAACAGGGGAGTCGCGAACTATGGCTACACCTTC
TRBD2	15	TRBJ2-7	TRBV27	-	CASSLSGLAGSEQYF	TGTGCCAGCAGTTTATCGGGACTAGCAGGATCCGAGCAGTACTTC
TRBD1	13	TRBJ2-7	TRBV27	-	CASSLGQGVSQYF	TGTGCCAGCAGTCTGGGACAGGGGGTCTCTCAGTACTTC
TRBD1	14	TRBJ1-4	TRBV25-1	once	CASNSGQNNEKLFF	TGTGCCAGCAACTCGGGACAGAATAATGAAAAACTGTTTTTT
-	14	TRBJ2-7	TRBV7-9	-	CASSPPGSSYEQYF	TGTGCCAGCAGCCCCCCCGGGAGCTCCTACGAGCAGTACTTC
-	13	TRBJ2-3	TRBV5-1	-	CASSLGPPDTQYF	TGCGCCAGCAGCCTGGGGCCGCCGGATACGCAGTATTTT
-	13	TRBJ1-1	TRBV30	-	CAWSQSPQREAFF	TGTGCCTGGAGCCAAAGCCCGCAGAGGGAAGCTTTCTTT
-	15	TRBJ2-7	TRBV5-6	few	CASSSIGGATHEQYF	TGTGCCAGCAGTTCTATTGGAGGGGCGACGCACGAGCAGTACTTC
TRBD2	15	TRBJ2-2	TRBV11-2	-	CASSPTSGRGGELFF	TGTGCCAGCAGCCCGACTAGCGGGAGGGGCGGGGAGCTGTTTTTT
TRBD1	15	TRBJ2-5	TRBV5-1	-	CASSLGTGVVETQYF	TGCGCCAGCAGCTTGGGGACAGGGGTGGTAGAGACCCAGTACTTC
-	13	TRBJ2-3	TRBV7-3	-	CASSLLASDTQYF	TGTGCCAGCAGCTTACTAGCGTCAGATACGCAGTATTTT
TRBD2	15	TRBJ2-7	TRBV5-4	-	CASSLAGSGSSEQYF	TGTGCCAGCAGCTTGGCGGGTAGCGGGAGTAGCGAGCAGTACTTC
-	13	TRBJ1-1	TRBV29-1	-	CSVRTDLNTEAFF	TGCAGCGTTCGGACAGACCTGAACACTGAAGCTTTCTTT
TRBD2	15	TRBJ2-2	TRBV11-1	-	CASRLAGANTGELFF	TGTGCCAGCAGGCTAGCGGGAGCTAACACCGGGGAGCTGTTTTTT
-	12	TRBJ2-2	TRBV11-2	-	CASSLDRGELFF	TGTGCCAGCAGCTTAGATAGGGGGGAGCTGTTTTTT
TRBD2	21	TRBJ2-2	TRBV27	-	CASRSPGALGLAGGTTGELFF	TGTGCCAGCAGATCCCCAGGGGCCCTCGGACTAGCGGGAGGGACCACCGGGGAGCTGTTTTTT
-	15	TRBJ2-3	TRBV9	-	CASSVIQGGTDTQYF	TGTGCCAGCAGCGTAATCCAGGGAGGCACAGATACGCAGTATTTT
-	19	TRBJ2-1	TRBV21-1	-	CASSKNGTSGSLSDNEQFF	TGTGCCAGCAGCAAAAACGGGACTAGCGGGAGCCTGAGCGACAATGAGCAGTTCTTC
-	14	TRBJ2-6	TRBV19	few	CASNHQAGANVLTF	TGTGCCAGTAACCATCAGGCTGGGGCCAACGTCCTGACTTTC
-	14	TRBJ2-5	TRBV7-9	-	CASSLDLGQETQYF	TGTGCCAGCAGCTTAGACCTGGGACAAGAGACCCAGTACTTC
TRBD1	15	TRBJ2-7	TRBV19	-	CASSLGQGPSYEQYF	TGTGCCAGTAGCCTTGGACAGGGACCTTCCTACGAGCAGTACTTC
-	13	TRBJ1-1	TRBV11-2	-	CASSLEWGAEAFF	TGTGCCAGCAGCCTAGAGTGGGGAGCCGAAGCTTTCTTT
-	13	TRBJ2-2	TRBV5-1	-	CASSLQGPGELFF	TGCGCCAGCAGCTTGCAGGGCCCCGGGGAGCTGTTTTTT
-	11	TRBJ2-7	TRBV14	-	CASSFGREQYF	TGTGCCAGCAGCTTCGGGCGCGAGCAGTACTTC
TRBD1	14	TRBJ2-7	TRBV19	-	CASSTWDSSYEQYF	TGTGCCAGTAGTACCTGGGACAGCTCCTACGAGCAGTACTTC
TRBD2	15	TRBJ2-7	TRBV7-2	-	CASSFRTSGPYEQYF	TGTGCCAGCAGCTTCCGGACTAGCGGTCCCTACGAGCAGTACTTC
-	15	TRBJ2-5	TRBV15	many	CATSRDDSGRETQYF	TGTGCCACCAGCAGAGATGATTCAGGGAGGGAGACCCAGTACTTC
-	15	TRBJ2-6	TRBV6-5	once	CASSTAGSGANVLTF	TGTGCCAGCAGCACCGCGGGCTCTGGGGCCAACGTCCTGACTTTC
-	15	TRBJ2-3	TRBV27	-	CASTRRLANTDTQYF	TGTGCCAGCACTCGAAGGCTAGCGAACACAGATACGCAGTATTTT
TRBD1	13	TRBJ2-7	TRBV28	-	CASTRQGSYEQYF	TGTGCCAGCACACGACAGGGCTCCTACGAGCAGTACTTC
-	14	TRBJ2-5	TRBV6-1	-	CASSGSLGLETQYF	TGTGCCAGCAGTGGAAGCTTAGGTTTGGAGACCCAGTACTTC
-	15	TRBJ2-3	TRBV5-1	-	CASSFEGQTTDTQYF	TGCGCCAGCAGTTTTGAAGGACAGACCACAGATACGCAGTATTTT
TRBD2	14	TRBJ2-2	TRBV4-1	-	CASSHGRGTGELFF	TGCGCCAGCAGCCATGGGAGGGGCACCGGGGAGCTGTTTTTT
TRBD2	18	TRBJ2-4	TRBV18	-	CASSPREPRFGAKNIQYF	TGTGCCAGCTCACCGCGGGAGCCCCGCTTTGGGGCCAAAAACATTCAGTACTTC
-	13	TRBJ1-5	TRBV10-1	-	CASSGNSGANQHF	TGCGCCAGCAGTGGAAACAGCGGGGCTAACCAGCATTTT
-	12	TRBJ2-7	TRBV29-1	-	CSAQTGGGEQYF	TGCAGCGCACAAACTGGGGGTGGCGAGCAGTACTTC
-	13	TRBJ2-5	TRBV13	-	CASSLGQQETQYF	TGTGCCAGCAGCCTAGGACAGCAAGAGACCCAGTACTTC
-	17	TRBJ2-2	TRBV2	-	CASSLLQLAYNTGELFF	TGTGCCAGCAGCCTTCTACAGCTAGCTTACAACACCGGGGAGCTGTTTTTT
TRBD1	14	TRBJ2-3	TRBV19	-	CASRDRVRTDTQYF	TGTGCCAGTAGGGACAGGGTACGGACAGATACGCAGTATTTT
-	13	TRBJ2-1	TRBV6-1	-	CASSEAYPLEQFF	TGTGCCAGCAGTGAAGCTTACCCCCTAGAGCAGTTCTTC
TRBD1	16	TRBJ2-3	TRBV7-9	once	CASSREGQGLTDTQYF	TGTGCCAGCAGTCGAGAGGGACAGGGGCTCACAGATACGCAGTATTTT
-	14	TRBJ1-1	TRBV28	once	CASSLWGLDTEAFF	TGTGCCAGCAGTTTATGGGGCTTGGACACTGAAGCTTTCTTT
TRBD2	17	TRBJ2-5	TRBV2	-	CASSEASLAGVQETQYF	TGTGCCAGCAGTGAAGCAAGCCTAGCGGGAGTCCAAGAGACCCAGTACTTC
-	14	TRBJ1-5	TRBV6-1	-	CASSEARRDQPQHF	TGTGCCAGCAGTGAAGCCCGGCGGGATCAGCCCCAGCATTTT
-	18	TRBJ2-7	TRBV28	-	CASSLGTYLARRSYEQYF	TGTGCCAGCAGTTTAGGCACCTACCTAGCGCGCCGCTCCTACGAGCAGTACTTC
-	14	TRBJ2-7	TRBV6-5	-	CASSFKRKDYEQYF	TGTGCCAGCAGTTTTAAGCGAAAGGACTACGAGCAGTACTTC
-	16	TRBJ2-1	TRBV4-1	-	CASSRPGSGSYNEQFF	TGCGCCAGCAGCCGCCCCGGGAGTGGCTCCTACAATGAGCAGTTCTTC
-	14	TRBJ2-7	TRBV27	-	CASSFGGTPYEQYF	TGTGCCAGCAGTTTTGGCGGGACCCCCTACGAGCAGTACTTC
TRBD2	16	TRBJ2-7	TRBV28	-	CASSLLTGGRRYEQYF	TGTGCCAGCAGTTTATTAACAGGCGGGAGGCGCTACGAGCAGTACTTC
TRBD2	13	TRBJ2-7	TRBV10-2	-	CASLAGGTYEQYF	TGCGCCAGCCTAGCGGGAGGAACCTACGAGCAGTACTTC
-	13	TRBJ2-6	TRBV27	-	CASSLYGANVLTF	TGTGCCAGCAGTTTATACGGGGCCAACGTCCTGACTTTC
TRBD1	12	TRBJ1-1	TRBV2	-	CASRGQGPEAFF	TGTGCCAGCAGAGGACAGGGCCCTGAAGCTTTCTTT
-	15	TRBJ2-1	TRBV6-5	-	CASSRGVRGANEQFF	TGTGCCAGCAGCAGAGGGGTCCGAGGAGCTAATGAGCAGTTCTTC
-	15	TRBJ2-3	TRBV7-9	-	CASSDRVSSTDTQYF	TGTGCCAGCAGCGACCGGGTTAGTAGCACAGATACGCAGTATTTT
TRBD1	14	TRBJ2-7	TRBV19	-	CASSRAQGAHEQYF	TGTGCCAGTAGCCGAGCCCAGGGGGCCCACGAGCAGTACTTC